The 18 T cell receptor beta chains in this list originate from one sample, sequenced in a study of shared clonotypes between healthy human individuals. Using immunoSEQ multiplex PCR, the repertoire was profiled, and TCRdb retains in-frame clones only, with some absent. This repertoire shows roughly 2.6 million clones, just over 90% found once; its top ten account for roughly 0.14%. The sample consisted of naive CD4+ T cells sorted from blood. Subset of the sample: CD45RA+ positively selected. These receptors were collected from a man aged 18 to 29 in good health.

This rearrangement joins TRBV6-5 to TRBJ2-3; the D is unclear. Trimming stripped 5 bases from V and 4 bases from J, with 13 bases between. This CDR3 spans 14 amino acids. The germline CDR1 and CDR2 sequences are MNHEY and SVGAGI. CDR3 sequence reads: CASSPGSVADTQYF. The CDR3 region has the DNA TGTGCCAGCAGTCCCGGGTCCGTGGCAGATACGCAGTATTTT.

The gene calls are TRBV27 and TRBJ1-2; D is perhaps TRBD1 (5 bases). The germline gives CDR1 MNHEY, CDR2 SMNVEV (reference sequence). V was shortened by 5 bases and J by 4 bases, with 14 bases between the two germline ends. This CDR3 is 14 amino acids long. CDR3 in DNA: TGTGCCAGCAGTCGACGGGGGTCCCCCTATGGCTACACCTTC. The encoded protein is CASSRRGSPYGYTF.

The chain couples TRBV29-1 to TRBJ2-7; unclear D gene. The CDR3 spans 13 residues. Trimming pared 0 bases from V and 0 bases from J, leaving 6 bases between. The germline V gene encodes CDR1 SQVTM and CDR2 ANQGSEA. The CDR3 loop reads CSVEDPTSYEQYF. In DNA form, the CDR3 reads TGCAGCGTTGAAGATCCCACCTCCTACGAGCAGTACTTC.

Comments on this clone: Other DNA sequences of this sample code for an identical CDR3. This chain links TRBV5-1 with TRBJ2-1, with D uncertain. Germline lookup yields CDR1 SGHRS and CDR2 YFSETQ. The germline V and J ends were trimmed by 1 base and 5 bases, with 7 bases remaining between them. This CDR3 comprises 13 residues. The chain's CDR3 is CASSLPVHNEQFF. The CDR3 DNA reads as TGCGCCAGCAGCTTGCCTGTCCACAATGAGCAGTTCTTC.

V is TRBV9 and J is TRBJ2-3; 7 bases are shared with TRBD2. V was pared by 0 bases and J by 3 bases, with 7 bases of the junction left unmatched. Per the germline V gene, CDR1 is SGDLS and CDR2 is YYNGEE. This CDR3 comprises 16 residues. The CDR3 DNA is TGTGCCAGCAGCGTAGTGGAGGGAGGGCCGACAGATACGCAGTATTTT. It codes for CASSVVEGGPTDTQYF. Supplemented by reference TRBV9 and TRBJ2-3, the full variable domain reads DSGVTQTPKHLITATGQRVTLRCSPRSGDLSVYWYQQSLDQGLQFLIQYYNGEERAKGNILERFSAQQFPDLHSELNLSSLELGDSALYFCASSVVEGGPTDTQYFGPGTRLTVL.

The sample holds one count of this clone. The rearrangement links TRBV28 to TRBJ2-7; a weak D match, TRBD1 (6 bases). The CDR3 sequence is 15 residues long. The V end lost 7 bases, the J end lost 0 bases, and 16 bases lay between the germline ends. Germline V gene sequence: CDR1 MDHEN, CDR2 SYDVKM. Here the CDR3 DNA reads TGTGCCAGCACCCTACAACAGGGCGGCTCCTACGAGCAGTACTTC. This sequence encodes CASTLQQGGSYEQYF.

The chain uses TRBV20-1 and TRBJ1-1, with D maybe TRBD1 (5 bases). Germline CDR1 and CDR2: DFQATT and SNEGSKA (reference sequence). With 5 bases removed from V and 5 bases from J, the gap between germline ends came to 9 bases. This CDR3 is 11 amino acids long. This chain's CDR3 is CSAHQGTEAFF. The CDR3 bases are TGCAGTGCTCACCAGGGTACTGAAGCTTTCTTT.

The chain carries TRBV7-9 and TRBJ2-5, with 9 nucleotides matching TRBD2. J was trimmed by 3 bases and V by 4 bases; bases with no gene match: 9. The CDR3 has 16 residues. Germline values: CDR1 SEHNR, CDR2 FQNEAQ (reference sequence). The CDR3 DNA follows: TGTGCCAGCAGCTCGCGTCCCGGGACTAGCAAAGAGACCCAGTACTTC. It encodes CASSSRPGTSKETQYF.

The V and J genes are TRBV6-6 and TRBJ1-4, with 7 bases aligning to TRBD1. Germline lookup yields CDR1 MNHNY and CDR2 SVGAGI (reference sequence). With 6 bases clipped from V and 8 bases from J, the junction kept 9 bases outside the gene matches. The CDR3 is made up of 14 amino acids. CDR3 in amino acids: CASRNRGPWEKLFF. CDR3 coding DNA: TGTGCCAGCAGAAACAGGGGCCCTTGGGAAAAACTGTTTTTT.

The gene calls are TRBV12-1 and TRBJ2-7. TRBV12-1 is given as a pseudogene. CDR3 length: 14 residues. This CDR3 reads CASGFEDDSYEQYF. DNA of the CDR3: TGTGCCAGCGGCTTTGAAGACGACTCCTACGAGCAGTACTTC.

This clone is a singleton in its sample. The V call is TRBV6-1, the J call TRBJ2-2; D uncertain. The germline CDR1 and CDR2 sequences are MNHNS and SASEGT. The CDR3 is 15 amino acids. Deletions cut 7 bases from V and 0 bases from J, with 12 bases between. The CDR3, as DNA: TGTGCCAGCATAAGTCTAACAGCGAACACCGGGGAGCTGTTTTTT. Translated: CASISLTANTGELFF.

The CDR3 sequence is CASSEQNSGANVLTF. CDR3 DNA sequence: TGTGCCAGCAGTGAACAGAACTCTGGGGCCAACGTCCTGACTTTC. This chain uses TRBV6-4 with TRBJ2-6; D unresolved. Germline V gives CDR1 MRHNA, CDR2 SNTAGT. CDR3 size: 15 residues. The V and J ends lost 3 bases and 0 bases respectively, with 6 bases between them.

The chain carries TRBV7-3 and TRBJ2-3; the D gene is possibly TRBD2 (6 bases). Germline V gives CDR1 SGHTA, CDR2 FQGTGA. V was cut by 3 bases and J by 6 bases, with 13 bases left in between. The CDR3 runs to 14 residues. DNA for the CDR3: TGTGCCAGCAGCTTGGGCGGGGCCGGGGATACGCAGTATTTT. Residues: CASSLGGAGDTQYF.

The rearrangement uses TRBV9 and TRBJ2-7, with 9 nucleotides matching TRBD2. CDR3 size: 16 residues. The germline V gene has CDR1 SGDLS and CDR2 YYNGEE. V shed 3 bases, J shed 6 bases, and the junction held 13 bases outside the gene matches. In DNA form, the CDR3 reads TGTGCCAGCAGCGCAACTAGCGGGCTGAAATGGAGCGAGCAGTACTTC. The encoded protein is CASSATSGLKWSEQYF.

The chain is built from TRBV2 and TRBJ1-2; D remains ambiguous. The CDR3 totals 17 residues. V was pared by 0 bases and J by 4 bases, with 18 bases between. Germline V gene lookup returns CDR1 SNHLY and CDR2 FYNNEI. Written as DNA, the CDR3 is TGTGCCAGCAGTGAAGCGGGAACAGTTCGACCTTTCTATGGCTACACCTTC. Residues: CASSEAGTVRPFYGYTF.

Only one count was recorded for this clone. The rearrangement links TRBV6-1 to TRBJ1-4; no definite D call. This CDR3 has 14 residues. Trimming took 6 bases from V and 0 from J, leaving 8 bases between them. CDR1 and CDR2 (germline): MNHNS, SASEGT. This CDR3 reads CASRSQPTNEKLFF. CDR3 coding DNA: TGTGCCAGCAGATCACAGCCAACTAATGAAAAACTGTTTTTT.

V gene TRBV9 combines with J gene TRBJ2-2; D is perhaps TRBD1 (6 bases). CDR3 size: 14 residues. Trimming took 6 bases from V and 2 from J, leaving 11 bases between them. CDR1 is SGDLS, CDR2 YYNGEE, per germline. The CDR3 here is CASNTGRNTGELFF. CDR3 DNA sequence: TGTGCCAGCAATACAGGGCGAAACACCGGGGAGCTGTTTTTT.

The chain has TRBV7-8 and TRBJ1-5; D unresolved. Trimming removed 1 base at V and 7 bases at J, with 8 bases between. This CDR3 comprises 13 residues. Germline loops: CDR1 SGHVS, CDR2 FQNEAQ. The CDR3 sequence: CASSLDKGQPQHF. The CDR3 DNA reads as TGTGCCAGCAGCTTAGATAAGGGACAGCCCCAGCATTTT.